This TCR beta chain was observed in a study of T cell repertoires in cytomegalovirus infection. Looking at the study overall: Through public TCR beta signatures, both CMV infection and matching HLA type were indicated.

Overall study findings and caveats: Within the response measured ex vivo, HLA-C-restricted CMV-specific TCR beta clonotypes were dominant.

In TCRdb, the reads were re-called with MiXCR into one record per CDR3 protein. The table shows a few hundred thousand distinct CDR3 sequences, with roughly 42% occurring only once. From germline, CDR1 is LGHNA and CDR2 YSLEER. This CDR3 has 16 residues. V lost 0 bases to trimming and J lost 1 base, with 11 bases between them. Comment on this clonotype: Its antigen is unknown.

This receptor was taken from a human donor in good health (CMV status not recorded). Some clones in this sample may be carry-over from other donors' samples. Sample: cultured PBMCs, taken from culture after CMV antigen stimulation. The gene calls are TRBV4-3 and TRBJ2-3; D call uncertain. The CDR3 DNA reads as TGCGCCAGCAGCCAAGATAAGGGTGGCGGCACAGATACGCAGTATTTT. This encodes CASSQDKGGGTDTQYF.